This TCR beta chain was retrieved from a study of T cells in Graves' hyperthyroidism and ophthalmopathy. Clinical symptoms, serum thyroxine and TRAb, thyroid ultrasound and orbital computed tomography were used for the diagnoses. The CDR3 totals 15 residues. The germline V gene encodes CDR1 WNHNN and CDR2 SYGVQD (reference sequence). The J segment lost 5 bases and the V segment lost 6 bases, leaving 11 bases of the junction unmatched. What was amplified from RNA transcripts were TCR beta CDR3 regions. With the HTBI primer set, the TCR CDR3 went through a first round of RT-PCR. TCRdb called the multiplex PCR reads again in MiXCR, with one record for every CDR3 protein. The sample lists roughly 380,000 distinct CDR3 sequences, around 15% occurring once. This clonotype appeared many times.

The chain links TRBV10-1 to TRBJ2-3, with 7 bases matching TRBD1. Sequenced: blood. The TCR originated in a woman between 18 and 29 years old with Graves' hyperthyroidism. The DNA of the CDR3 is TGCGCCAGCAGCTCCGACAGGGTGAGGGGAGATACGCAGTATTTT. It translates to CASSSDRVRGDTQYF.